Sequencing of this T cell receptor beta chain was carried out in a study of human T cells and chemical hapten exposure. Study context: The patients, most of them female, presented with alopecia areata, totalis or universalis.

This clonotype has a count of ten or more. This CDR3 is 14 amino acids long. The V gene lost 6 bases and the J gene lost 5 bases, with 16 bases spanning the gap. Germline CDR1 LNHDA, CDR2 SQIVND (reference sequence). TCRdb re-analysed the RACE reads in MiXCR, keeping a single row per CDR3 protein. Seen here are 150,000 to 200,000 distinct CDR3 sequences, about 14% observed once, and the top ten hold 1.7%. Stated time point: patch test 1, 2 weeks after DPC sensitization. The sample's treatment: therapeutic diphenylcyclopropenone sensitization with weekly scalp DPC. Material: whole blood, obtained in connection with sensitization to the hapten diphenylcyclopropenone (DPC). V and J are TRBV19 and TRBJ1-2, with unresolved D. The receptor comes from a woman in her 30s with alopecia areata. Some clones in this sample may be carry-over from other donors' samples. The CDR3 coding sequence is TGTGCCAGTAGCCCTGAGGGTGGCTGGTATGGCTACACCTTC. Amino acids: CASSPEGGWYGYTF.